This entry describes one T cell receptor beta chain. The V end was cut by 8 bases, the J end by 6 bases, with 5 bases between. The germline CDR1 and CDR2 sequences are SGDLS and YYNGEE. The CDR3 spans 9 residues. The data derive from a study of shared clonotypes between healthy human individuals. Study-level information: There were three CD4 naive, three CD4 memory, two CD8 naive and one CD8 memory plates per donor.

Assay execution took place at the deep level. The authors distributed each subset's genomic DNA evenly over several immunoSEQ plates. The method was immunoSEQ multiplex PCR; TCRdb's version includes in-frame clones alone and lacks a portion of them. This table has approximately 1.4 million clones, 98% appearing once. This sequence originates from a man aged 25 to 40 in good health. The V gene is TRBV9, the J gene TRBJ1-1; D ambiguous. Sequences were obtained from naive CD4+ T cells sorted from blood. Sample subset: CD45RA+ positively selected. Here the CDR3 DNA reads TGTGCCAGAGGTCCTGAAGCTTTCTTT. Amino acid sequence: CARGPEAFF.